This passage covers 3 T cell receptor beta chains from one sample sequenced in a study of blood T cells in healthy people across ages. Primed by a sample-barcoded 5' primer and a J-beta primer mix, a second PCR proceeded for 7 to 11 cycles. TCRdb re-called the 5' RACE reads through MiXCR, storing one row per CDR3 protein. The sample includes roughly 1,700,000 distinct CDR3 sequences, 28% of them seen just once. The sequenced sample consisted of blood. These receptors were taken from a young woman in good health.

This chain joins TRBV5-1 and TRBJ2-2; no firm D call. The CDR3 sequence is 18 residues long. V lost 2 bases, J lost 0 bases, and 17 bases lay in between. Looked up from germline, CDR1 is SGHRS and CDR2 is YFSETQ. CDR3 DNA sequence: TGCGCCAGCAGCTTTACTATTGAAGCCGCCGCGAACACCGGGGAGCTGTTTTTT. It translates to CASSFTIEAAANTGELFF. Combining the CDR3 with reference TRBV5-1 and TRBJ2-2 gives the whole variable domain KAGVTQTPRYLIKTRGQQVTLSCSPISGHRSVSWYQQTPGQGLQFLFEYFSETQRNKGNFPGRFSGRQFSNSRSEMNVSTLELGDSALYLCASSFTIEAAANTGELFFGEGSRLTVL.

This sequence joins TRBV6-1 and TRBJ1-1; D unresolved. V lost 4 bases, J lost 3 bases, and 6 bases lay in between. This CDR3 contains 12 residues. Germline CDR1 is MNHNS and CDR2 is SASEGT. This chain's CDR3 is CASSGRHTEAFF. In DNA, the CDR3 is TGTGCCAGCAGTGGGAGACACACTGAAGCTTTCTTT.

The sample holds many counts of this clonotype. This rearrangement joins TRBV6-6 to TRBJ2-4; no clear D. The CDR3 spans 13 residues. Germline lookup yields CDR1 MNHNY and CDR2 SVGAGI (reference sequence). V shed 6 bases and J shed 15 bases, with 21 bases lying between them. As DNA, the CDR3 is TGTGCCAGCAGCACACCTGAAACAGCCAGGCGGTACTTC. Protein: CASSTPETARRYF.